This T cell receptor (beta chain) was sequenced during a study of OX40 agonist ivuxolimab in advanced cancers. Germline V gene lookup returns CDR1 SGHAT and CDR2 FQNNGV. This CDR3 comprises 16 residues. V was pared by 4 bases and J by 5 bases, with 18 bases between. Drawing of blood for sampling happened at baseline, at cycle 4 day 1, and at cycle 7 day 1. Clones were read by immunoSEQ multiplex PCR, and TCRdb kept only the in-frame ones, dropping some. The sample holds some 45,000 clones, more than 75% seen once. This specimen consisted of CD4+ or CD8+ T cells sorted from blood, obtained in a trial of the OX40 agonist ivuxolimab. The sequence was collected from an adult with an advanced solid tumor such as melanoma, head and neck, liver or kidney cancer. The chain couples TRBV11-2 to TRBJ2-1; TRBD1 or TRBD2 may be the D gene (5 bases each). The CDR3 region has the DNA TGTGCCAGCAGCTCCTACCGGGACGAAGGAAACAATGAGCAGTTCTTC. It translates to CASSSYRDEGNNEQFF. Full variable domain (outside the CDR3, taken from reference TRBV11-2 and TRBJ2-1): EAGVAQSPRYKIIEKRQSVAFWCNPISGHATLYWYQQILGQGPKLLIQFQNNGVVDDSQLPKDRFSAERLKGVDSTLKIQPAKLEDSAVYLCASSSYRDEGNNEQFFGPGTRLTVL.